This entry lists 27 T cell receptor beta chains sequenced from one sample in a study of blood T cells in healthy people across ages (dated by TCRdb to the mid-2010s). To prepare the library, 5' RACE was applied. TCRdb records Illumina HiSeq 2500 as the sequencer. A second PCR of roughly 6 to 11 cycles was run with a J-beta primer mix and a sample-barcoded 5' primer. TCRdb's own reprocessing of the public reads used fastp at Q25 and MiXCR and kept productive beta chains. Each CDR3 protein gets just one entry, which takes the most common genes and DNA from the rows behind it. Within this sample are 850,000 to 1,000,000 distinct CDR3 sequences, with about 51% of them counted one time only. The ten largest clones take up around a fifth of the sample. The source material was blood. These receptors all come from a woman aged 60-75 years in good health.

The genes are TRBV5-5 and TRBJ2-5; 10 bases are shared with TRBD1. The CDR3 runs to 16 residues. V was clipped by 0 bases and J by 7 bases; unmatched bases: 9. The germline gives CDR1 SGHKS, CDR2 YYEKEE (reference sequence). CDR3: CASSLGDRGLEGTQYF. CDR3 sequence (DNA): TGTGCCAGCAGCTTGGGGGACAGGGGCCTTGAGGGGACCCAGTACTTC.

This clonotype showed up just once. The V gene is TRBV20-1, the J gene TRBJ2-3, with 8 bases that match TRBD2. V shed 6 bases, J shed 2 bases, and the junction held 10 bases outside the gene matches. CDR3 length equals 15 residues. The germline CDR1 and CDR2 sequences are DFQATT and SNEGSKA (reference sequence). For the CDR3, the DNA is TGCAGTGCACCGAGAGCGGGAGAGGACACAGATACGCAGTATTTT. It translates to CSAPRAGEDTDTQYF.

In DNA form, the CDR3 reads TGCAGCGTCCTCATTCAGGAAGACGAGCAGTACTTC. It translates to CSVLIQEDEQYF. The V call is TRBV29-1, the J call TRBJ2-1; D gene ambiguous. The end of the DNA fits TRBJ2-7 better, so the J call may be wrong. The CDR3 has 12 residues. Germline CDR1 and CDR2: SQVTM and ANQGSEA.

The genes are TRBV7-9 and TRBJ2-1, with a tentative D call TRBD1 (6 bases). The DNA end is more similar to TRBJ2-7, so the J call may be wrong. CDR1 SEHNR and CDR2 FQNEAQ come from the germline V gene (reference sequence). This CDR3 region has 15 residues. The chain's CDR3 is CASSIGTSSYNEQYF. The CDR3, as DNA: TGTGCCAGCAGCATCGGGACAAGCTCCTACAATGAGCAGTACTTC.

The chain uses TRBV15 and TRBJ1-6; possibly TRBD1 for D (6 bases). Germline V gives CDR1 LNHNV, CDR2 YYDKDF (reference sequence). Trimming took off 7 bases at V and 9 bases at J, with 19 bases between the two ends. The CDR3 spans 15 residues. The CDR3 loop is CATTRGQGKVSPLHF. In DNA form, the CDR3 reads TGTGCCACCACGAGAGGGCAGGGGAAAGTTTCACCCCTCCACTTT.

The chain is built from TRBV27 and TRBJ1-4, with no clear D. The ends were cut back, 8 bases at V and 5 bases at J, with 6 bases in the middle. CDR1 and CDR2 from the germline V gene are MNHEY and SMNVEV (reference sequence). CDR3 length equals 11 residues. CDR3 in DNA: TGTGCCAGCGGCCCAAATGAAAAACTGTTTTTT. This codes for CASGPNEKLFF. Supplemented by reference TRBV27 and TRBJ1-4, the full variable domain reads EAQVTQNPRYLITVTGKKLTVTCSQNMNHEYMSWYRQDPGLGLRQIYYSMNVEVTDKGDVPEGYKVSRKEKRNFPLILESPSPNQTSLYFCASGPNEKLFFGSGTQLSVL.

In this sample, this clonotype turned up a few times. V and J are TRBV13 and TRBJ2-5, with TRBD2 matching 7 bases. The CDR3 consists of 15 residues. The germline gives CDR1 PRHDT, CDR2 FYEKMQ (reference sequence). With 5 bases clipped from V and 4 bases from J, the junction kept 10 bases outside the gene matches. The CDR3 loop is CASSPLAAGVETQYF. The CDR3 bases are TGTGCCAGCAGCCCCTTGGCGGCGGGAGTAGAGACCCAGTACTTC.

CDR3 sequence (DNA): TGTGCCAGCAGCCCGATTTCTCGGTCTAGCGGGACATTCTACGAGCAGTACTTC. It specifies CASSPISRSSGTFYEQYF. J is TRBJ2-7 and V is TRBV11-2; 9 nucleotides agree with TRBD2. The junction had 17 bases not matched to a gene; V was cut back by 5 bases and J by 3 bases. The CDR3 covers 18 residues. Germline values: CDR1 SGHAT, CDR2 FQNNGV.

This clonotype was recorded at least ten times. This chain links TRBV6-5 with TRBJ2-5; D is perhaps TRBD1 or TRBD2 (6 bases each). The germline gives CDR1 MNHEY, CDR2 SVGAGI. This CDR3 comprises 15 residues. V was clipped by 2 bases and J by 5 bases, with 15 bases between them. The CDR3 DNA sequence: TGTGCCAGCAGTTACACAGGGTTAGGGGGGGAGACCCAGTACTTC. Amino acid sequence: CASSYTGLGGETQYF.

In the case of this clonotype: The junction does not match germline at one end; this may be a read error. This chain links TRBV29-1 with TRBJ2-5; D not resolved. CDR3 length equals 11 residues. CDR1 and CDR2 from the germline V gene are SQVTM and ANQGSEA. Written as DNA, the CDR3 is TGCAGCGTTGGCAGAGAAGAGACCCGGTACTTC. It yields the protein CSVGREETRYF.

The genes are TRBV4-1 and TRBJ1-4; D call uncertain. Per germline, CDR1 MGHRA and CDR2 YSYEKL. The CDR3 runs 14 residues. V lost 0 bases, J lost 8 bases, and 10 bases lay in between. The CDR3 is CASSQEWGGEKLFF. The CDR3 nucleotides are TGCGCCAGCAGCCAAGAGTGGGGAGGCGAAAAACTGTTTTTT.

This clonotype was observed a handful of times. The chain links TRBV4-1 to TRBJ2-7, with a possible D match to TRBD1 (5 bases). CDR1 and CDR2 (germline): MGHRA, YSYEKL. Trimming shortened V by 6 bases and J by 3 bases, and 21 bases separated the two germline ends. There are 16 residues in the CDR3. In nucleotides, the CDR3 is TGCGCCAGCAGACCTACTCAGGGCTCAGCTTACTACGAGCAGTACTTC. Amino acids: CASRPTQGSAYYEQYF.

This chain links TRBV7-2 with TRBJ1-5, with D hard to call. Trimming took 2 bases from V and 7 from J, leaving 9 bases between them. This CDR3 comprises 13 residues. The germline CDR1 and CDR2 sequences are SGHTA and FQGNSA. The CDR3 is CASSLRSRQPQHF. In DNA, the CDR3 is TGTGCCAGCAGCTTAAGATCCCGCCAGCCCCAGCATTTT.

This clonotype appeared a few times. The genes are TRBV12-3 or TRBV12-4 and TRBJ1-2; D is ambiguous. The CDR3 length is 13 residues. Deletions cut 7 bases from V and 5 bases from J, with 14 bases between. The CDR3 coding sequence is TGTGCCAGCAAATCTTTGTTGGGGTATGGCTACACCTTC. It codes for CASKSLLGYGYTF.

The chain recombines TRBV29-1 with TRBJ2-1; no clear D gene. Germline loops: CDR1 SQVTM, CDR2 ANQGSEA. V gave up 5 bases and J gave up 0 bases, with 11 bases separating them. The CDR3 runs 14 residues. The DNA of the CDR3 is TGCAGCGTTATCACCCAGAGCTCCTACAATGAGCAGTTCTTC. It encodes CSVITQSSYNEQFF.

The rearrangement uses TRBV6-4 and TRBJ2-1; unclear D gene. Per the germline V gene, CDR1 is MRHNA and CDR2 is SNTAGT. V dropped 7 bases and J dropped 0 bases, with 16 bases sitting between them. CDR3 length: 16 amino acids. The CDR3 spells CASTLQPPSSYNEQFF. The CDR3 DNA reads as TGTGCCAGCACCCTACAACCTCCAAGCTCCTACAATGAGCAGTTCTTC.

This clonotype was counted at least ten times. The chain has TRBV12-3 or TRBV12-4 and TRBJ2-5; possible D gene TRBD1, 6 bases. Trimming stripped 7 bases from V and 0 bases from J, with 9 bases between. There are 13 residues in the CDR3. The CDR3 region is CASTQGNQETQYF. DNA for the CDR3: TGTGCCAGCACCCAGGGGAACCAAGAGACCCAGTACTTC.

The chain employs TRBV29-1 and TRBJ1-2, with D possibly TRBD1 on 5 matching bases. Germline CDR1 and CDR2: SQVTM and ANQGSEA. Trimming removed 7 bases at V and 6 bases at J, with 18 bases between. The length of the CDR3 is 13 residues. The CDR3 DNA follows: TGCAGCGCGGGAGTCCCAGGGTTGGATGGCTACACCTTC. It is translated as CSAGVPGLDGYTF.

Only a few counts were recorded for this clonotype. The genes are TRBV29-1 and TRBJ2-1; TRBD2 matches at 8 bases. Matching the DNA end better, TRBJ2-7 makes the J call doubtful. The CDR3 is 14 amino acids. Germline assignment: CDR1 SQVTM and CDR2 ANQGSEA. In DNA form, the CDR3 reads TGCAGCGTTGCGGGAGGGGACTCCTACAATGAGCAGTACTTC. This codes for CSVAGGDSYNEQYF.

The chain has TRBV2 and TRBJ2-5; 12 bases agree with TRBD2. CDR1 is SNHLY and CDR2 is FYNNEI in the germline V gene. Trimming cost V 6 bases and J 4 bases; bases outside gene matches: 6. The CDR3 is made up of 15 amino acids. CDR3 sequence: CASRRRLAGAETQYF. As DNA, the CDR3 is TGTGCCAGCAGACGCCGACTAGCGGGAGCAGAGACCCAGTACTTC.

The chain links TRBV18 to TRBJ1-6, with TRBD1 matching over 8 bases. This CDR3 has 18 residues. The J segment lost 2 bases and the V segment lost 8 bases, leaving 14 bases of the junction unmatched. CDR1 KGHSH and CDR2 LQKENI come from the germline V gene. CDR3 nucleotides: TGTGCCAGCACTTTCCGGGACAGGTCTATGCCCTATAATTCACCCCTCCACTTT. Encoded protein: CASTFRDRSMPYNSPLHF.

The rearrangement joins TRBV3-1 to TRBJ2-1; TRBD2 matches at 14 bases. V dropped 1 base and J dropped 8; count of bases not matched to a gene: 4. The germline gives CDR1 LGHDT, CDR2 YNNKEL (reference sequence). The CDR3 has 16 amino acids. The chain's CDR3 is CASSQGLAGGRHEQFF. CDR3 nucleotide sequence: TGTGCCAGCAGCCAAGGACTAGCGGGAGGGCGGCATGAGCAGTTCTTC.

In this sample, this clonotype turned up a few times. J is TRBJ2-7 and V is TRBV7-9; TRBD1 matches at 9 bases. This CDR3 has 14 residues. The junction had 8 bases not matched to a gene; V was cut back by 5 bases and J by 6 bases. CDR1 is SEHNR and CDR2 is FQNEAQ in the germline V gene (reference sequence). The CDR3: CASSQGTGIREQYF. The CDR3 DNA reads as TGTGCCAGCAGCCAGGGGACAGGGATTCGCGAGCAGTACTTC.

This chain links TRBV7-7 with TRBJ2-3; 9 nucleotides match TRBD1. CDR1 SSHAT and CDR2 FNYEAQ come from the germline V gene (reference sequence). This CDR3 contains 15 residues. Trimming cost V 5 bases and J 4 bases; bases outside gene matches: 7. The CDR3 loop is CASSPDRGSSDTQYF. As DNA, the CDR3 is TGTGCCAGCAGCCCGGACAGGGGATCGTCAGATACGCAGTATTTT. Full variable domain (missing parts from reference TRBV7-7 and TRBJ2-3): GAGVSQSPRYKVTKRGQDVTLRCDPISSHATLYWYQQALGQGPEFLTYFNYEAQPDKSGLPSDRFSAERPEGSISTLTIQRTEQRDSAMYRCASSPDRGSSDTQYFGPGTRLTVL.

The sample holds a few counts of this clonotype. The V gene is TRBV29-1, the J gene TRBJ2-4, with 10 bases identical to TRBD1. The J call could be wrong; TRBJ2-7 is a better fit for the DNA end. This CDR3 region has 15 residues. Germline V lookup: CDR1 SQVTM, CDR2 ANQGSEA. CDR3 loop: CSVVEPGQGIREQYF. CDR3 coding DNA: TGCAGCGTTGTGGAACCGGGACAGGGGATACGCGAGCAGTACTTC.

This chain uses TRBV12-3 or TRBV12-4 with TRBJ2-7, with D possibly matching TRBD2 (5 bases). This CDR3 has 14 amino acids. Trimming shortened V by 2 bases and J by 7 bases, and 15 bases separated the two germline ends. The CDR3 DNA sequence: TGTGCCAGCAGTTTATCTGAGGGAGTTAAGGAGCAGTACTTC. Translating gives CASSLSEGVKEQYF.

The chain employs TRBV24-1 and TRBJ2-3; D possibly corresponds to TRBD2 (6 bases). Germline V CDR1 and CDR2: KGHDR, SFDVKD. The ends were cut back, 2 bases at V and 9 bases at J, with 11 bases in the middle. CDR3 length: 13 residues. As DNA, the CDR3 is TGTGCCACCAGTGATTGGGGCAGCGGGACGCAGTATTTT. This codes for CATSDWGSGTQYF.